One sample yielded the 22 T cell receptor beta chains listed below, sequenced in a study of T cells in Graves' hyperthyroidism and ophthalmopathy. It was RNA transcripts that yielded the amplified TCR beta CDR3 regions. A first-round RT-PCR of the TCR CDR3 used the HTBI primer set. TCRdb reprocessed the multiplex PCR reads via MiXCR and lists one record per CDR3 protein. The sample yields roughly 510,000 distinct CDR3 sequences, less than 25% seen once. Material for sequencing was blood. The receptor source for this set is a man between 18 and 29 years old with Graves' hyperthyroidism.

This clonotype was observed a handful of times. This chain connects TRBV5-6 to TRBJ2-7; D is ambiguous. The CDR3 runs to 14 residues. V was pared by 2 bases and J by 2 bases, with 11 bases between. Germline V gives CDR1 SGHDT, CDR2 YYEEEE. The CDR3 spells CASSLYGPTYEQYF. CDR3 DNA: TGTGCCAGCAGCTTATACGGGCCTACCTACGAGCAGTACTTC.

V usage is TRBV24-1 and J usage is TRBJ2-2, with a possible D match to TRBD1 (6 bases). This CDR3 comprises 17 residues. The germline CDR1 and CDR2 sequences are KGHDR and SFDVKD. Trimming stripped 1 base from V and 0 bases from J, with 11 bases between. For the CDR3, the DNA is TGTGCCACCAGTGATTTTCTTAGGACAGCGAACACCGGGGAGCTGTTTTTT. Its protein is CATSDFLRTANTGELFF.

This clonotype was observed many times. The V gene is TRBV15, the J gene TRBJ1-1; no firm D call. The germline V and J ends were trimmed by 0 bases and 6 bases, with 8 bases remaining between them. This CDR3 is built from 13 residues. CDR1 LNHNV and CDR2 YYDKDF come from the germline V gene (reference sequence). The CDR3 DNA reads as TGTGCCACCAGCAGAGATCTCGGCTCTGAAGCTTTCTTT. This codes for CATSRDLGSEAFF. The full variable domain, rest sourced from reference TRBV15 and TRBJ1-1, is DAMVIQNPRYQVTQFGKPVTLSCSQTLNHNVMYWYQQKSSQAPKLLFHYYDKDFNNEADTPDNFQSRRPNTSFCFLDIRSPGLGDTAMYLCATSRDLGSEAFFGQGTRLTVV.

This chain joins TRBV11-2 and TRBJ1-2, with D perhaps matching TRBD1 (6 bases). Deletions cut 4 bases from V and 8 bases from J, with 14 bases between. In germline, CDR1 is SGHAT, CDR2 FQNNGV. This CDR3 has 13 residues. CDR3 sequence: CASSSKEGHGYTF. The CDR3 DNA reads as TGTGCCAGCAGCTCAAAGGAGGGACACGGCTACACCTTC. The complete variable domain, with remaining parts taken from reference TRBV11-2 and TRBJ1-2, reads EAGVAQSPRYKIIEKRQSVAFWCNPISGHATLYWYQQILGQGPKLLIQFQNNGVVDDSQLPKDRFSAERLKGVDSTLKIQPAKLEDSAVYLCASSSKEGHGYTFGSGTRLTVV.

At least ten counts were recorded for this clonotype. This chain joins TRBV12-3 or TRBV12-4 and TRBJ2-5, with D possibly TRBD2 on 6 matching bases. This CDR3 is built from 15 residues. The V gene lost 5 bases and the J gene lost 0 bases, with 13 bases spanning the gap. CDR3 sequence reads: CASSDLSGNQETQYF. CDR3 bases: TGTGCCAGCAGTGACCTTAGCGGAAACCAAGAGACCCAGTACTTC.

This clonotype was counted at least ten times. This sequence joins TRBV2 and TRBJ2-7; the D call may be TRBD1 or TRBD2 (6 bases each). V was trimmed by 11 bases and J by 7 bases, leaving 18 bases between them. From germline, CDR1 is SNHLY and CDR2 FYNNEI. This CDR3 region has 12 residues. CDR3 nucleotides: TGTGCCGCGGGGACACCGAGGGGGGAGCAGTACTTC. Encoded protein: CAAGTPRGEQYF.

The sample holds many counts of this clonotype. Germline and junction disagree at one end, which may indicate a read error. The chain uses TRBV12-3 or TRBV12-4 and TRBJ1-1; no reliable D call. This CDR3 has 13 residues. CDR3 DNA sequence: TGTGCCAGCAGTTCGGGGATGAAAACTGAAGCTTTCTTT. Protein: CASSSGMKTEAFF.

This clonotype turned up a few times. CDR3 residues: CASGSLGRGVNEQFF. The CDR3 region has the DNA TGTGCTAGTGGTTCACTCGGCCGTGGGGTCAATGAGCAGTTCTTC. The rearrangement joins TRBV12-5 to TRBJ2-1, with no clear D. Trimming stripped 4 bases from V and 6 bases from J, with 16 bases between. This CDR3 contains 15 residues. The germline CDR1 and CDR2 sequences are LGHNT and FRNRAP.

This clonotype came up a few times. The CDR3 coding sequence is TGTGCCAGCAGTGGGGGGACGCTTGAAGCTTTCTTT. It encodes CASSGGTLEAFF. V gene TRBV12-3 or TRBV12-4 combines with J gene TRBJ1-1, with D perhaps TRBD1 (5 bases). CDR3 size: 12 residues. V was cut by 5 bases and J by 7 bases, with 11 bases left in between.

Worth noting for this clonotype: This may be a read error: a much more frequent sequence differs by one nucleotide. This likely comes from a read error, as the CDR3 has no conserved phenylalanine or tryptophan at its end. This sequence joins TRBV24-1 and TRBJ1-5; 12 nucleotides line up with TRBD1. The CDR3 is 14 residues long. The germline V gene has CDR1 KGHDR and CDR2 SFDVKD. V was clipped by 7 bases and J by 7 bases; unmatched bases: 4. The DNA for the CDR3 is TGTGCCACCAGCGGGACAGGGGGCAGACAGCCCCAGCATTTG. The encoded protein is CATSGTGGRQPQHL.

This clonotype was counted a few times. A much larger clone lies one base from this, so it may be a read error. The J gene is TRBJ2-2, the V gene TRBV6-2 or TRBV6-3; 9 bases agree with TRBD2. The CDR3 has 15 residues. With 5 bases clipped from V and 0 bases from J, the junction kept 1 base outside the gene matches. Germline-derived CDR1 and CDR2 are MNHEY and SVGEGT. CDR3 bases: TGTGCCAGCAGTCGACTAGCGGCGAACACCGGGGAGCTGTTTTTT. It codes for CASSRLAANTGELFF.

This clonotype was observed a handful of times. The V call is TRBV11-2, the J call TRBJ2-2; tentative D call: TRBD1 (6 bases). V was pared by 5 bases and J by 7 bases, with 11 bases between. The CDR3 has 13 amino acids. CDR1 and CDR2 from the germline V gene are SGHAT and FQNNGV. For the CDR3, the DNA is TGTGCCAGCAGCCTGCTACAGGGCGGGGAGCTGTTTTTT. Its protein is CASSLLQGGELFF.

This clonotype was recorded a few times. The chain has TRBV7-2 and TRBJ2-1; TRBD2 matches 11 bases. Germline V gives CDR1 SGHTA, CDR2 FQGNSA. The CDR3 spans 16 residues. The ends lost 3 bases at V and 2 bases at J; junction bases unmatched: 3. The CDR3 DNA reads as TGTGCCAGCAGCTTCCGACTAGCGGGGACCTACAATGAGCAGTTCTTC. Encoded protein: CASSFRLAGTYNEQFF. The whole variable domain, remainder taken from reference TRBV7-2 and TRBJ2-1, is GAGVSQSPSNKVTEKGKDVELRCDPISGHTALYWYRQSLGQGLEFLIYFQGNSAPDKSGLPSDRFSAERTGGSVSTLTIQRTQQEDSAVYLCASSFRLAGTYNEQFFGPGTRLTVL.

The V call is TRBV12-3 or TRBV12-4, the J call TRBJ1-2; 9 bases align to TRBD1. V shed 4 bases and J 5 bases; nucleotides not matched to a gene: 8. The CDR3 loop spans 15 amino acids. The CDR3 DNA reads as TGTGCCAGCAGTTATGGGACAGGGACGAATTATGGCTACACCTTC. It yields the protein CASSYGTGTNYGYTF.

This clonotype was detected a few times. The chain carries TRBV19 and TRBJ1-2; D possibly corresponds to TRBD1 (5 bases). Trimming removed 3 bases from V and 7 bases from J, with 9 bases in between. Germline V gives CDR1 LNHDA, CDR2 SQIVND (reference sequence). The CDR3 consists of 12 residues. This CDR3 reads CASSMGRAGYTF. CDR3 sequence (DNA): TGTGCCAGTAGTATGGGCAGGGCTGGCTACACCTTC.

This clonotype was observed a handful of times. The V gene is TRBV7-9, the J gene TRBJ1-1; no clear D gene. Germline CDR1 and CDR2: SEHNR and FQNEAQ (reference sequence). The CDR3 runs to 14 residues. Trimming shortened V by 1 base and J by 6 bases, and 12 bases separated the two germline ends. CDR3 sequence reads: CASSLVAGIPEAFF. The CDR3 nucleotides read TGTGCCAGCAGCTTAGTCGCGGGAATTCCTGAAGCTTTCTTT.

This clonotype occurred many times. The chain has TRBV5-4 and TRBJ2-7; the D gene is possibly TRBD1 (6 bases). Germline CDR1 is SGHNT and CDR2 is YYREEE (reference sequence). The CDR3 is made up of 15 amino acids. Trimming pared 0 bases from V and 3 bases from J, leaving 13 bases between. DNA of the CDR3: TGTGCCAGCAGCTTGGGAGGGGGTTTGGGCTACGAGCAGTACTTC. Amino acid sequence: CASSLGGGLGYEQYF.

The rearrangement joins TRBV12-3 or TRBV12-4 to TRBJ2-5; D is ambiguous. V was cut by 6 bases and J by 2 bases, with 13 bases left in between. CDR3 size: 14 residues. This CDR3 reads CASSSPLNQETQYF. DNA for the CDR3: TGTGCCAGCAGCTCACCCCTCAATCAAGAGACCCAGTACTTC.

This rearrangement joins TRBV6-2 or TRBV6-3 to TRBJ2-7; 11 bases agree with TRBD2. CDR3 length equals 15 residues. V dropped 3 bases and J dropped 0; count of bases not matched to a gene: 1. Germline assignment: CDR1 MNHEY and CDR2 SVGEGT. Here the CDR3 reads CASSYGTSGSYEQYF. The CDR3 nucleotides read TGTGCCAGCAGTTATGGGACTAGCGGCTCCTACGAGCAGTACTTC.

This clonotype was observed many times. The J gene is TRBJ2-2, the V gene TRBV7-9; D gene ambiguous. V was cut by 5 bases and J by 2 bases, with 6 bases left in between. Germline V gene sequence: CDR1 SEHNR, CDR2 FQNEAQ (reference sequence). This CDR3 has 13 amino acids. Here the CDR3 reads CASSRPNTGELFF. CDR3 nucleotide sequence: TGTGCCAGCAGCCGACCAAACACCGGGGAGCTGTTTTTT.

The rearrangement joins TRBV29-1 to TRBJ1-3; D unresolved. Germline CDR1 SQVTM, CDR2 ANQGSEA. This CDR3 is built from 13 residues. With 3 bases removed from V and 1 base from J, the gap between germline ends came to 7 bases. This CDR3 reads CSVDGESGNTIYF. CDR3 nucleotides: TGCAGCGTTGATGGCGAATCTGGAAACACCATATATTTT.

The chain has TRBV2 and TRBJ2-3; D may be TRBD2 (5 bases). Trimming removed 1 base at V and 0 bases at J, with 17 bases between. Per the germline V gene, CDR1 is SNHLY and CDR2 is FYNNEI. This CDR3 comprises 18 residues. CDR3 region: CASSEEGVLASSTDTQYF. The CDR3 region has the DNA TGTGCCAGCAGTGAAGAGGGAGTGTTAGCCTCTAGCACAGATACGCAGTATTTT.